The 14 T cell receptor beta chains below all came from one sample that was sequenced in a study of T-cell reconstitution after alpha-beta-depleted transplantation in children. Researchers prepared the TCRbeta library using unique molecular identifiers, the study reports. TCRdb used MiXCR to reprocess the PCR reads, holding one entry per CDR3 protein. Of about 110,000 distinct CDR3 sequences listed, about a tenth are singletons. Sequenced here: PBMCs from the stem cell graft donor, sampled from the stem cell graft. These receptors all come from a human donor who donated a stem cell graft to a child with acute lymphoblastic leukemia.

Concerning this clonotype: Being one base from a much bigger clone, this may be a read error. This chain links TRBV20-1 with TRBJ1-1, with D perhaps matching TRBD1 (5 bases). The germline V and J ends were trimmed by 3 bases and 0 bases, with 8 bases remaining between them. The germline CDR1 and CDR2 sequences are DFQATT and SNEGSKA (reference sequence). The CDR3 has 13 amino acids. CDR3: CSARYRLNTEAFF. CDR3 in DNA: TGCAGTGCTAGGTACAGGCTGAACACTGAAGCTTTCTTT.

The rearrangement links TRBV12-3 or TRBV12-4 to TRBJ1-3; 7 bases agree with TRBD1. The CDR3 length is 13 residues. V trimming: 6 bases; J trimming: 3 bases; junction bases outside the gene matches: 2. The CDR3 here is CASRAGGGNTIYF. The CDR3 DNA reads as TGTGCCAGCAGGGCAGGGGGTGGAAACACCATATATTTT.

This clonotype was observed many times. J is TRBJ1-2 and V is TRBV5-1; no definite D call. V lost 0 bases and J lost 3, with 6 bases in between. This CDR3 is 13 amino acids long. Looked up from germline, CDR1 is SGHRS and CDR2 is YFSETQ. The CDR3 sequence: CASSLDKDYGYTF. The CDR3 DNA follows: TGCGCCAGCAGCTTGGACAAGGACTATGGCTACACCTTC. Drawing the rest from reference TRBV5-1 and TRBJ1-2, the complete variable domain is KAGVTQTPRYLIKTRGQQVTLSCSPISGHRSVSWYQQTPGQGLQFLFEYFSETQRNKGNFPGRFSGRQFSNSRSEMNVSTLELGDSALYLCASSLDKDYGYTFGSGTRLTVV.

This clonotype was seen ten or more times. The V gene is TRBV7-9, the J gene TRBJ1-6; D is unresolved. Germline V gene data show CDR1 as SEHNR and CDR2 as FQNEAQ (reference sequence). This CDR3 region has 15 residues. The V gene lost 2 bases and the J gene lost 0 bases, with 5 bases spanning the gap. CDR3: CASSLSRSYNSPLHF. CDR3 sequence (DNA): TGTGCCAGCAGCTTATCCCGCTCCTATAATTCACCCCTCCACTTT.

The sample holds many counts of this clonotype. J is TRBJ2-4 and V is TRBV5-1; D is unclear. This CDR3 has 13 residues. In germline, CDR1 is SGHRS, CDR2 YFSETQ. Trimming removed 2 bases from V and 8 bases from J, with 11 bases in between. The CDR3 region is CASSFGRADIQYF. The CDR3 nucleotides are TGCGCCAGCAGCTTTGGCCGCGCGGACATTCAGTACTTC.

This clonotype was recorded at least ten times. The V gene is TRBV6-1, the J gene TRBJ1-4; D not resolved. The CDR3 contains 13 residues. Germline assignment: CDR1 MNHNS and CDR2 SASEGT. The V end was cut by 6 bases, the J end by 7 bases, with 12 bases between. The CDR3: CASSFRRFEKLFF. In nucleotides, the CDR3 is TGTGCCAGCAGCTTCCGACGGTTTGAAAAACTGTTTTTT.

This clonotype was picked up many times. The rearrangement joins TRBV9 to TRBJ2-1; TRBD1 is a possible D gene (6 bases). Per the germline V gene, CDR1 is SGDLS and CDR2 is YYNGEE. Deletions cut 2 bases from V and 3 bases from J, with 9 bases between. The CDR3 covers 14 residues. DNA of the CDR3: TGTGCCAGCAGCGTCTTGGACAGCTACAATGAGCAGTTCTTC. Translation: CASSVLDSYNEQFF. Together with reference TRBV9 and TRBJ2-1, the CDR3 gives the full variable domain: DSGVTQTPKHLITATGQRVTLRCSPRSGDLSVYWYQQSLDQGLQFLIQYYNGEERAKGNILERFSAQQFPDLHSELNLSSLELGDSALYFCASSVLDSYNEQFFGPGTRLTVL.

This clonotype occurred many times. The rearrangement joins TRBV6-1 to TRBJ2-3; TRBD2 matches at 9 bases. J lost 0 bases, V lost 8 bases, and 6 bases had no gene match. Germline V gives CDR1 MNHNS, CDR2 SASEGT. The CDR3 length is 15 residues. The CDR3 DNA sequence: TGTGCCAGCCATAGCGGGAGAGGTAGCACAGATACGCAGTATTTT. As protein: CASHSGRGSTDTQYF.

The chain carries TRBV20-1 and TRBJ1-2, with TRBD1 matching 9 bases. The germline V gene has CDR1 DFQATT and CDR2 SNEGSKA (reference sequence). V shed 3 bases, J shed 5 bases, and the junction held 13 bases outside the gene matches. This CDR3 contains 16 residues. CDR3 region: CSASSGQGRIQYGYTF. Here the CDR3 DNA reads TGCAGTGCTAGTTCAGGACAGGGGAGGATACAGTATGGCTACACCTTC.

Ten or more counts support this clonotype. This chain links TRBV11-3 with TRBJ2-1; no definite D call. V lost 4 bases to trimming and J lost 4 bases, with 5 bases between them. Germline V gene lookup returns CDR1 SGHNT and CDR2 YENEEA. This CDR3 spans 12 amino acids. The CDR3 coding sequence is TGTGCCAGCAGCTCTGATTACAATGAGCAGTTCTTC. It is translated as CASSSDYNEQFF.

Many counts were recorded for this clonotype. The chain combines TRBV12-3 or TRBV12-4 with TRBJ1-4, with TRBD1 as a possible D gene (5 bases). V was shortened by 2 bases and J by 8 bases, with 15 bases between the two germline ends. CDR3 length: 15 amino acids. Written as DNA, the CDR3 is TGTGCCAGCAGTTTATCGTACACGGACATGGAAAAACTGTTTTTT. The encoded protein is CASSLSYTDMEKLFF.

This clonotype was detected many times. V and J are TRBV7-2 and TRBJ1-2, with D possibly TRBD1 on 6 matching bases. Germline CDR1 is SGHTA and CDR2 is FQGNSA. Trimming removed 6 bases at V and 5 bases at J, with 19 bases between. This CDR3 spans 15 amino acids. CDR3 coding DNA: TGTGCCAGCAGTAATTCCCGGACAGCGCGGTATGGCTACACCTTC. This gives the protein CASSNSRTARYGYTF.

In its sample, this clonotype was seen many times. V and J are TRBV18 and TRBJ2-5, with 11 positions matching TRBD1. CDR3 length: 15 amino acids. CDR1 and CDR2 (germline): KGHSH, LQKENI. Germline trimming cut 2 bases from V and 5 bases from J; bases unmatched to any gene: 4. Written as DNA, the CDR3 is TGTGCCAGCTCACCAGGACAGGGGGCCGGTGAGACCCAGTACTTC. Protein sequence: CASSPGQGAGETQYF.

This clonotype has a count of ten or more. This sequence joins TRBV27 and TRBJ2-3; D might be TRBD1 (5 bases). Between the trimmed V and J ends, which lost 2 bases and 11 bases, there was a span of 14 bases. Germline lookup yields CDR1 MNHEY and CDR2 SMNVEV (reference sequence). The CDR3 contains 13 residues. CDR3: CASSLTQGRVQYF. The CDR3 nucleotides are TGTGCCAGCAGTTTAACCCAGGGTAGAGTGCAGTATTTT.